This T cell receptor (beta chain) was found in a study of CD8 T cells in Susac syndrome. Germline lookup yields CDR1 SGHTA and CDR2 FQGNSA. The V end was cut by 5 bases, the J end by 2 bases, with 13 bases between. This CDR3 is built from 14 residues. Reverse transcription used about 0.45 to 1 ug RNA and random hexamers. The amplification used immunoSEQ multiplex PCR on TCR beta CDR3; it spanned 54 Vbeta and 13 Jbeta. In TCRdb, the immunoSEQ multiplex PCR reads were re-called with MiXCR into one record per CDR3 protein. The table shows roughly 180,000 distinct CDR3 sequences, with approximately 94% occurring only once.

The source is a human donor in good health. The chain is built from TRBV7-2 and TRBJ2-7; a possible D gene is TRBD2 (6 bases). Sequenced input: CD4+ T cells from PBMCs. CDR3 sequence (DNA): TGTGCCAGCAGCCCGACGGGACTCCCCTACGAGCAGTACTTC. This encodes CASSPTGLPYEQYF.